The 4 T cell receptor beta chains below come from one sample, sequenced in a study of cytomegalovirus exposure and HLA in healthy donors. With 60 Vbeta and 13 Jbeta primers, the PCR was carried out. Libraries were prepared by immunoSEQ multiplex PCR; TCRdb keeps only in-frame clonotypes and omits some of them. The table shows some 130,000 clones, with approximately 71% occurring only once. Sequences were obtained from PBMCs. Receptors originate from a man aged 30-40 years in good health and CMV-seronegative.

The chain couples TRBV29-1 to TRBJ2-1; 10 bases match TRBD2. The CDR3 is made up of 16 amino acids. J was trimmed by 1 base and V by 4 bases; bases with no gene match: 7. Per germline, CDR1 SQVTM and CDR2 ANQGSEA. The CDR3 DNA follows: TGCAGCGTTGGACCTAGCGGGAGAGGTTCCTACAATGAGCAGTTCTTC. Encoded protein: CSVGPSGRGSYNEQFF.

The V gene is TRBV18, the J gene TRBJ1-2, with D maybe TRBD1 (6 bases). The CDR3 is 13 amino acids. Trimming cost V 3 bases and J 3 bases, with 8 bases left between them. Germline-derived CDR1 and CDR2 are KGHSH and LQKENI. The DNA of the CDR3 is TGTGCCAGCTCACCCCAGGGGCACTATGGCTACACCTTC. This encodes CASSPQGHYGYTF. The full variable domain, with the rest looked up from reference TRBV18 and TRBJ1-2, is NAGVMQNPRHLVRRRGQEARLRCSPMKGHSHVYWYRQLPEEGLKFMVYLQKENIIDESGMPKERFSAEFPKEGPSILRIQQVVRGDSAAYFCASSPQGHYGYTFGSGTRLTVV.

J is TRBJ2-2 and V is TRBV2, with D tentatively TRBD1 (5 bases). CDR1 and CDR2 from the germline V gene are SNHLY and FYNNEI. The CDR3 loop spans 14 amino acids. Trimming shortened V by 7 bases and J by 6 bases, and 15 bases separated the two germline ends. CDR3 protein: CASTKGWGAGELFF. The CDR3 DNA reads as TGTGCCAGCACGAAAGGCTGGGGCGCCGGGGAGCTGTTTTTT.

The chain joins TRBV28 to TRBJ2-2; 13 bases fit TRBD2. The length of the CDR3 is 18 residues. The germline V gene encodes CDR1 MDHEN and CDR2 SYDVKM. Trimming took 6 bases from V and 0 from J; bases not matched to a gene: 7. The CDR3 nucleotides are TGTGCCAGCAGGAAGGGACTAGCGGGACTCTCGAACACCGGGGAGCTGTTTTTT. Translating gives CASRKGLAGLSNTGELFF.